This T cell receptor beta chain was found in a study of blood T cell repertoires in COVID-19. The overall study: Both acute and convalescent COVID-19 samples were obtained from the United States, Italy and Spain. T cells, B-cell-depleted T cells, or PBMCs provided the cDNA or gDNA that served as material.

Authors' analysis steps: Amplifying reference gene primers gave estimates of nucleated cell counts. TCRdb keeps only in-frame clones here, not all; method: immunoSEQ multiplex PCR. V, J and clone size derive from that table, while D and trimming were established from the DNA sequence. Here the sample spans 210,000 or so clones, around 78% being singletons. This sequence was found in a woman of 80 years or more with active or convalescent COVID-19. The sequenced sample was peripheral blood.

CDR3 DNA: TGTGCCTGGAGTCGTGGACTGAGGGTAGGCTACACCTTC. Translation gives CAWSRGLRVGYTF. V usage is TRBV30 and J usage is TRBJ1-2; D not certain. The CDR3 is made up of 13 amino acids. V was clipped by 2 bases and J by 8 bases, with 15 bases between them. Germline-derived CDR1 and CDR2 are GTSNPN and SVGIG (reference sequence).